The 21 T cell receptor beta chains in this list originate from one sample, sequenced in a study of blood T cell repertoires in COVID-19. TCRdb's copy holds only in-frame clones and misses some; the assay was immunoSEQ multiplex PCR. The sample holds 13,000 to 15,000 clones; roughly 84% are singletons and the top ten take 32%. Specimen: peripheral blood. The receptors come from a man aged 45 to 65 with active COVID-19.

This sequence joins TRBV9 and TRBJ2-1; possible D gene TRBD1, 5 bases. Germline lookup yields CDR1 SGDLS and CDR2 YYNGEE. The CDR3 runs 13 residues. The V end was cut by 4 bases, the J end by 6 bases, with 11 bases between. The DNA for the CDR3 is TGTGCCAGCAGCTTGGACATTCGCAATGAGCAGTTCTTC. Its protein product is CASSLDIRNEQFF.

The gene calls are TRBV6-2 or TRBV6-3 and TRBJ2-5; D might be TRBD1 or TRBD2, each matching 6 bases. This CDR3 region has 12 residues. Trimming shortened V by 6 bases and J by 5 bases, and 10 bases separated the two germline ends. CDR1 MNHEY and CDR2 SVGEGT come from the germline V gene. The CDR3 nucleotides are TGTGCCAGCAGCGGGGGCGGGGAGACCCAGTACTTC. This gives the protein CASSGGGETQYF.

The V call is TRBV5-4, the J call TRBJ2-5; 7 nucleotides agree with TRBD1. This CDR3 comprises 14 residues. The junction had 4 bases not matched to a gene; V was cut back by 4 bases and J by 1 base. The V gene's germline CDR1 is SGHNT and CDR2 YYREEE (reference sequence). The CDR3: CASSDRDLQETQYF. CDR3 in DNA: TGTGCCAGCAGCGACAGGGATCTCCAAGAGACCCAGTACTTC. The full variable domain, with the rest looked up from reference TRBV5-4 and TRBJ2-5, is ETGVTQSPTHLIKTRGQQVTLRCSSQSGHNTVSWYQQALGQGPQFIFQYYREEENGRGNFPPRFSGLQFPNYSSELNVNALELDDSALYLCASSDRDLQETQYFGPGTRLLVL.

The rearrangement links TRBV2 to TRBJ2-1; 8 bases line up with TRBD1. V dropped 9 bases and J dropped 5; count of bases not matched to a gene: 3. Germline CDR1 SNHLY, CDR2 FYNNEI. This CDR3 has 12 amino acids. The CDR3 loop is CARQGENNEQFF. The CDR3 region has the DNA TGTGCCAGACAGGGGGAGAACAATGAGCAGTTCTTC. Looking up the rest from reference TRBV2 and TRBJ2-1 gives the full variable domain: EPEVTQTPSHQVTQMGQEVILRCVPISNHLYFYWYRQILGQKVEFLVSFYNNEISEKSEIFDDQFSVERPDGSNFTLKIRSTKLEDSAMYFCARQGENNEQFFGPGTRLTVL.

The rearrangement links TRBV27 to TRBJ2-7, with TRBD2 identical over 10 bases. The CDR3 runs to 14 residues. Germline V gives CDR1 MNHEY, CDR2 SMNVEV (reference sequence). Trimming took 5 bases from V and 5 from J; bases not matched to a gene: 6. The CDR3 loop reads CASSTSGRVDEQYF. CDR3 nucleotide sequence: TGTGCCAGCAGTACCAGCGGGAGGGTCGACGAGCAGTACTTC.

This chain links TRBV2 with TRBJ2-7; D is possibly TRBD2 (6 bases). Trimming stripped 0 bases from V and 4 bases from J, with 16 bases between. The CDR3 runs 16 residues. Germline CDR1 SNHLY, CDR2 FYNNEI. Here the CDR3 DNA reads TGTGCCAGCAGTGAAGCGGCGGCGGGATGGGGGTACGAGCAGTACTTC. Protein: CASSEAAAGWGYEQYF.

This clone was seen a handful of times. This chain connects TRBV6-5 to TRBJ1-1, with D possibly matching TRBD1 (5 bases). Deletions cut 6 bases from V and 2 bases from J, with 13 bases between. The CDR3 loop spans 14 amino acids. Germline V gene lookup returns CDR1 MNHEY and CDR2 SVGAGI. The CDR3 spells CASREIDSNTEAFF. CDR3 bases: TGTGCCAGCAGGGAGATTGACAGCAACACTGAAGCTTTCTTT.

This rearrangement joins TRBV5-1 to TRBJ1-1; D is ambiguous. Germline values: CDR1 SGHRS, CDR2 YFSETQ. This CDR3 region has 14 residues. With 1 base removed from V and 1 base from J, the gap between germline ends came to 8 bases. CDR3 region: CASSLRSENTEAFF. The CDR3 nucleotides read TGCGCCAGCAGCTTGCGTTCAGAGAACACTGAAGCTTTCTTT.

The chain links TRBV29-1 to TRBJ1-2, with D possibly matching TRBD1 (6 bases). Germline loops: CDR1 SQVTM, CDR2 ANQGSEA. The V gene lost 3 bases and the J gene lost 8 bases, with 16 bases spanning the gap. The CDR3 length is 13 residues. The CDR3 here is CSVDITGYQGYTF. The CDR3 DNA is TGCAGCGTTGATATAACAGGGTATCAGGGCTACACCTTC.

The chain recombines TRBV9 with TRBJ2-7; no clear D. CDR3 length: 14 residues. Between the trimmed V and J ends, which lost 0 bases and 0 bases, there was a span of 7 bases. The germline V gene has CDR1 SGDLS and CDR2 YYNGEE. CDR3 residues: CASSVGSLSYEQYF. In DNA form, the CDR3 reads TGTGCCAGCAGCGTAGGAAGCCTCTCCTACGAGCAGTACTTC.

The rearrangement links TRBV12-2 to TRBJ2-5; the table's TRBD2 call for D was not verified on the DNA. TRBV12-2 is a recognized pseudogene. This CDR3 spans 19 amino acids. CDR3 in DNA: TGTGCAAGTCGCTTAGAGGTCCTAAGGTGGCTAGCGGGCGAAGAGACCCAGTACTTC. It translates to CASRLEVLRWLAGEETQYF.

The V call is TRBV5-4, the J call TRBJ2-3, with D maybe TRBD2 (5 bases). The CDR3 spans 15 residues. Per the germline V gene, CDR1 is SGHNT and CDR2 is YYREEE (reference sequence). V was pared by 5 bases and J by 4 bases, with 17 bases between. CDR3 sequence (DNA): TGTGCCAGCAGTGGAGGCCCTATAGGTGCAGATACGCAGTATTTT. The encoded protein is CASSGGPIGADTQYF. The complete variable domain, with remaining parts taken from reference TRBV5-4 and TRBJ2-3, reads ETGVTQSPTHLIKTRGQQVTLRCSSQSGHNTVSWYQQALGQGPQFIFQYYREEENGRGNFPPRFSGLQFPNYSSELNVNALELDDSALYLCASSGGPIGADTQYFGPGTRLTVL.

This chain joins TRBV6-5 and TRBJ2-1, with TRBD2 matching 12 bases. V lost 4 bases to trimming and J lost 4 bases; unmatched junction nucleotides: 2. The CDR3 loop spans 15 amino acids. The germline gives CDR1 MNHEY, CDR2 SVGAGI. This chain's CDR3 is CASSFGTSGYNEQFF. The CDR3 nucleotides are TGTGCCAGCAGTTTTGGGACTAGCGGGTACAATGAGCAGTTCTTC.

The V gene is TRBV7-9, the J gene TRBJ2-3; possibly TRBD2 for D (7 bases). Trimming took 7 bases from V and 5 from J, leaving 16 bases between them. This CDR3 contains 14 residues. Germline-derived CDR1 and CDR2 are SEHNR and FQNEAQ (reference sequence). Here the CDR3 DNA reads TGTGCCAGCAACACCCAAGGGGGGGAAGATACGCAGTATTTT. Amino acid sequence: CASNTQGGEDTQYF.

V gene TRBV7-8 combines with J gene TRBJ2-1; 7 nucleotides agree with TRBD1. Per the germline V gene, CDR1 is SGHVS and CDR2 is FQNEAQ. The CDR3 has 14 amino acids. V shed 3 bases, J shed 6 bases, and the junction held 5 bases outside the gene matches. The DNA of the CDR3 is TGTGCCAGCAGCTTTAGACAGGGCGGCAATGAGCAGTTCTTC. This gives the protein CASSFRQGGNEQFF. Together with reference TRBV7-8 and TRBJ2-1, the CDR3 gives the full variable domain: GAGVSQSPRYKVAKRGQDVALRCDPISGHVSLFWYQQALGQGPEFLTYFQNEAQLDKSGLPSDRFFAERPEGSVSTLKIQRTQQEDSAVYLCASSFRQGGNEQFFGPGTRLTVL.

This sequence joins TRBV27 and TRBJ2-1, with TRBD2 identical over 11 bases. CDR1 is MNHEY, CDR2 SMNVEV, per germline (reference sequence). V lost 8 bases and J lost 5; bases outside the gene matches: 2. This CDR3 region has 13 residues. In DNA, the CDR3 is TGTGCCAGCGGGACTAGCGGAGACAATGAGCAGTTCTTC. Its protein is CASGTSGDNEQFF.

The chain joins TRBV9 to TRBJ2-2, with D hard to call. V lost 0 bases, J lost 4 bases, and 10 bases lay in between. The germline V gene encodes CDR1 SGDLS and CDR2 YYNGEE. This CDR3 spans 15 amino acids. The CDR3 loop reads CASSVASLGTGELFF. CDR3 bases: TGTGCCAGCAGCGTAGCGTCCCTCGGCACCGGGGAGCTGTTTTTT.

The chain uses TRBV2 and TRBJ2-3; D gene ambiguous. Germline V lookup: CDR1 SNHLY, CDR2 FYNNEI. V shed 6 bases and J shed 3 bases, with 19 bases lying between them. The CDR3 spans 16 residues. The CDR3 here is CASSPGSNLATDTQYF. The CDR3 nucleotides are TGTGCCAGCAGCCCAGGATCCAACTTGGCGACAGATACGCAGTATTTT.

This clone has only a few counts. J is TRBJ2-3 and V is TRBV5-1; unclear D gene. There are 14 residues in the CDR3. Germline CDR1 is SGHRS and CDR2 is YFSETQ. Trimming left V 0 bases short and J 0 bases short, with 5 bases between. The CDR3 protein is CASSLVGSTDTQYF. CDR3 DNA sequence: TGCGCCAGCAGCTTGGTTGGCAGCACAGATACGCAGTATTTT. The variable domain in full, completed from reference TRBV5-1 and TRBJ2-3, reads KAGVTQTPRYLIKTRGQQVTLSCSPISGHRSVSWYQQTPGQGLQFLFEYFSETQRNKGNFPGRFSGRQFSNSRSEMNVSTLELGDSALYLCASSLVGSTDTQYFGPGTRLTVL.

The chain has TRBV3-1 (or the pseudogene TRBV3-2) and TRBJ2-3, with 12 positions matching TRBD2. This CDR3 has 15 residues. The J segment lost 4 bases and the V segment lost 4 bases, leaving 3 bases of the junction unmatched. Germline V lookup: CDR1 LGHDT, CDR2 YNNKEL (reference sequence). CDR3 coding DNA: TGTGCCAGCAGCCTTGGACTAGCGGGGCCAGATACGCAGTATTTT. Translating gives CASSLGLAGPDTQYF.

The chain combines TRBV28 with TRBJ1-5; tentatively, D is TRBD1 (6 bases). Germline V lookup: CDR1 MDHEN, CDR2 SYDVKM. CDR3 length equals 15 residues. V lost 6 bases to trimming and J lost 6 bases, with 18 bases between them. CDR3 DNA: TGTGCCAGCAGAACCTTTGGACAGCGCGTTCAGCCCCAGCATTTT. This sequence encodes CASRTFGQRVQPQHF. Using reference TRBV28 and TRBJ1-5 for the parts outside the CDR3, the full variable domain is DVKVTQSSRYLVKRTGEKVFLECVQDMDHENMFWYRQDPGLGLRLIYFSYDVKMKEKGDIPEGYSVSREKKERFSLILESASTNQTSMYLCASRTFGQRVQPQHFGDGTRLSIL.